One sample yielded the 8 T cell receptor beta chains listed below, sequenced in a study of shared clonotypes between healthy human individuals. Data came from immunoSEQ multiplex PCR; TCRdb stores just in-frame clones and leaves some out. The data hold 2 million to 2.5 million clones, with 85% to 95% observed a single time. Material for sequencing was naive CD4+ T cells from PBMCs. As for subset: CD45RA+ positively selected. The origin of the receptors is a man aged 18-30 years in good health. Some clones in this sample may be carry-over from other donors' samples.

On this clone itself: The sample holds other DNA sequences that translate to the same CDR3. This sequence joins TRBV28 and TRBJ1-2, with D uncertain. The germline V gene encodes CDR1 MDHEN and CDR2 SYDVKM. The V and J ends lost 1 base and 4 bases respectively, with 10 bases between them. The CDR3 is 14 amino acids. The CDR3 loop reads CASSLLAGSYGYTF. The CDR3 DNA is TGTGCCAGCAGTTTATTGGCAGGAAGCTATGGCTACACCTTC.

This chain links TRBV7-2 with TRBJ2-1; TRBD1 matches 10 bases. The ends lost 8 bases at V and 6 bases at J; junction bases unmatched: 7. The V gene's germline CDR1 is SGHTA and CDR2 FQGNSA. The CDR3 loop spans 14 amino acids. The CDR3 reads CASRKTGGLNEQFF. The CDR3 DNA sequence: TGTGCCAGCCGCAAGACAGGGGGCCTCAATGAGCAGTTCTTC.

The rearrangement joins TRBV30 to TRBJ2-5; D uncertain. This CDR3 has 15 residues. Germline CDR1 and CDR2: GTSNPN and SVGIG (reference sequence). V lost 2 bases to trimming and J lost 1 base, with 14 bases between them. CDR3 sequence (DNA): TGTGCCTGGAGTCCCTGGAACAGACCCCAAGAGACCCAGTACTTC. It is translated as CAWSPWNRPQETQYF.

The chain joins TRBV11-2 to TRBJ2-1; either TRBD1 or TRBD2 may fit D (5 bases each). V lost 5 bases to trimming and J lost 11 bases, with 13 bases between them. CDR1 is SGHAT and CDR2 is FQNNGV in the germline V gene. The CDR3 contains 12 residues. The CDR3 coding sequence is TGTGCCAGCAGCACCCCCCGGGGCCAGCAGTTCTTC. Encoded protein: CASSTPRGQQFF.

The chain employs TRBV28 and TRBJ2-5; D perhaps matches TRBD2 (5 bases). Germline V CDR1 and CDR2: MDHEN, SYDVKM. This CDR3 is 14 amino acids long. V lost 7 bases and J lost 2, with 14 bases in between. The CDR3 loop is CASIRGSKQETQYF. The CDR3 bases are TGTGCCAGCATCCGGGGTTCGAAGCAAGAGACCCAGTACTTC. Together with reference TRBV28 and TRBJ2-5, the CDR3 gives the full variable domain: DVKVTQSSRYLVKRTGEKVFLECVQDMDHENMFWYRQDPGLGLRLIYFSYDVKMKEKGDIPEGYSVSREKKERFSLILESASTNQTSMYLCASIRGSKQETQYFGPGTRLLVL.

This clone is a singleton in its sample. This sequence joins TRBV29-1 and TRBJ2-5; TRBD1 might be the D (7 bases). The J call may be incorrect, as the DNA end agrees better with TRBJ2-7. The CDR3 has 14 residues. CDR1 and CDR2 (germline): SQVTM, ANQGSEA. Here the CDR3 reads CSVSTGTVSTEQYF. CDR3 coding DNA: TGCAGCGTCTCGACAGGGACTGTCTCTACCGAGCAGTACTTC.

V usage is TRBV7-2 and J usage is TRBJ2-6; TRBD2 matches at 12 bases. Germline V gene lookup returns CDR1 SGHTA and CDR2 FQGNSA. V was pared by 5 bases and J by 3 bases, with 11 bases of the junction left unmatched. This CDR3 region has 19 residues. The CDR3, as DNA: TGTGCCAGCAGCATAGTTCGACTAGCGGGAGTCCTTGGGGCCAACGTCCTGACTTTC. This encodes CASSIVRLAGVLGANVLTF.

The chain links TRBV30 to TRBJ2-1, with 7 bases lining up with TRBD2. Germline trimming cut 1 base from V and 10 bases from J; bases unmatched to any gene: 4. CDR1 GTSNPN and CDR2 SVGIG come from the germline V gene (reference sequence). This CDR3 comprises 12 residues. The CDR3 region is CAWSALAYEQFF. The CDR3 nucleotides read TGTGCCTGGAGTGCACTAGCGTACGAGCAGTTCTTC.